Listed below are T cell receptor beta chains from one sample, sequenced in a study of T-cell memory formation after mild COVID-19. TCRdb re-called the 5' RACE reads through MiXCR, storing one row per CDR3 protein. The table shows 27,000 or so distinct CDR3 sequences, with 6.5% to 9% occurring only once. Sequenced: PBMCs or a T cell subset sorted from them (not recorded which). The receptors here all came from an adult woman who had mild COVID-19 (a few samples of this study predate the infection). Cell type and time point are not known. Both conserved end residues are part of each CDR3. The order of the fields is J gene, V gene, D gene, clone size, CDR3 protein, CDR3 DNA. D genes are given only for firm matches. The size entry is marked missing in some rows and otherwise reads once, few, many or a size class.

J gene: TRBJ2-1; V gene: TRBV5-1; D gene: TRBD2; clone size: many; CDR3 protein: CASRPSGGGSYNEQFF; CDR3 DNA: TGCGCCAGCAGGCCATCCGGGGGGGGCTCCTACAATGAGCAGTTCTTC
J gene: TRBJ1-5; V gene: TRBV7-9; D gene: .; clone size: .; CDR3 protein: CASSLDGVQPQHF; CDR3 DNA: TGTGCCAGCAGCTTAGACGGAGTTCAGCCCCAGCATTTT
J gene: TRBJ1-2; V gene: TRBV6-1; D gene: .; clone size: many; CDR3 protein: CASSEARMLTGLRYGYTF; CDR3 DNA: TGTGCCAGCAGTGAAGCGAGAATGTTGACAGGACTTAGGTATGGCTACACCTTC
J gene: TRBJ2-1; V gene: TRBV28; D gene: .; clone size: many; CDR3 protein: CASSLGAVSSYNEQFF; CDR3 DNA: TGTGCCAGCAGCCTAGGAGCCGTAAGCTCCTACAATGAGCAGTTCTTC
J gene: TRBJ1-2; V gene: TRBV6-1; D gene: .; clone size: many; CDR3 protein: CASRQDYSYGYTF; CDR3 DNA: TGTGCCAGCAGGCAGGATTACTCCTATGGCTACACCTTC
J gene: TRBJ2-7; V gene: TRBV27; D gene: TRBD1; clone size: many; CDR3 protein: CASSFGRAGGLRAYEQYF; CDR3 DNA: TGTGCCAGCAGTTTTGGCAGGGCAGGGGGCTTAAGGGCCTACGAGCAGTACTTC
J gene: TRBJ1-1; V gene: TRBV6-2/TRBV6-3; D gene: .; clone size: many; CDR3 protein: CASSYGYTEAFF; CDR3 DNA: TGTGCCAGCAGTTACGGGTACACTGAAGCTTTCTTT
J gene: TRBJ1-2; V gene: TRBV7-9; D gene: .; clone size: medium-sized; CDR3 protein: CASSDRTVWGYTF; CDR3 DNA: TGTGCCAGCAGCGACCGGACAGTGTGGGGCTACACCTTC
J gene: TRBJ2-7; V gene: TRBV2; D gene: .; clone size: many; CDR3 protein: CASSERGLVLRFYEQYF; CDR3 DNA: TGTGCCAGCAGTGAAAGAGGGCTAGTTCTCCGTTTCTACGAGCAGTACTTC
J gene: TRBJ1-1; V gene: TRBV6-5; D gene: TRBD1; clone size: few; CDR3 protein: CASSFDRDTEAFF; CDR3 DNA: TGTGCCAGCAGCTTCGACAGGGATACTGAAGCTTTCTTT
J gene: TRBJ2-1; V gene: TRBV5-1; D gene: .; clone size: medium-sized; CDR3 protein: CASSFTRGVSDEQFF; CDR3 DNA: TGCGCCAGCAGCTTTACGAGGGGCGTTAGCGATGAGCAGTTCTTC
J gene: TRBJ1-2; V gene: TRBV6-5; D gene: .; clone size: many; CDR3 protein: CASSYRLHRDGGYTF; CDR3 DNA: TGTGCCAGCAGTTACCGGTTGCACAGGGATGGGGGCTACACCTTC
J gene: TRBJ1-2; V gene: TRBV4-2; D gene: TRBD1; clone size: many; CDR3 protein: CASSQVGQIYGYTF; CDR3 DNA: TGTGCCAGCAGCCAAGTGGGACAGATCTATGGCTACACCTTC
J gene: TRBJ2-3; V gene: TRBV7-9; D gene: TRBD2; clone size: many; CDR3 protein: CASSQPGLAGGRSDTQYF; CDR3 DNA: TGTGCCAGCAGCCAGCCGGGACTAGCGGGAGGAAGATCAGATACGCAGTATTTT
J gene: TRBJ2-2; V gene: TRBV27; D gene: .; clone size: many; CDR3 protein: CASTLGRQGYTGELFF; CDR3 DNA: TGTGCCAGCACCTTGGGTCGTCAGGGGTACACCGGGGAGCTGTTTTTT
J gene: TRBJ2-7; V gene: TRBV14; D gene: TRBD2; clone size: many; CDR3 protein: CASSQDHTVGWGEGPYEQYF; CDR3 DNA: TGTGCCAGCAGCCAAGACCACACGGTTGGCTGGGGGGAGGGGCCCTACGAGCAGTACTTC
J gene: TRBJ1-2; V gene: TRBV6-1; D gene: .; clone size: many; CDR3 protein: CASSEAGTFGYTF; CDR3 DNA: TGTGCCAGCAGTGAAGCGGGGACATTCGGCTACACCTTC
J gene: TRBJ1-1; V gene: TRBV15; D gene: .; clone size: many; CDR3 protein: CATSRMGTEAFF; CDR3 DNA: TGTGCCACCAGCAGAATGGGCACTGAAGCTTTCTTT
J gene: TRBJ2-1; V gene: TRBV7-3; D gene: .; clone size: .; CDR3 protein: CASSQLPGNYNEQFF; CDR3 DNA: TGTGCCAGCAGCCAGCTACCAGGGAACTACAATGAGCAGTTCTTC
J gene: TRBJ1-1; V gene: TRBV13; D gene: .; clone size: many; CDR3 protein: CASSRISTPMNTEAFF; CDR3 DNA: TGTGCCAGCAGTCGGATATCGACACCCATGAACACTGAAGCTTTCTTT
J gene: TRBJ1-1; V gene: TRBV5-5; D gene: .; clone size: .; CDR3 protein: CASSLGTRTEAFF; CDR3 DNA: TGTGCCAGCAGCTTGGGGACCAGGACTGAAGCTTTCTTT
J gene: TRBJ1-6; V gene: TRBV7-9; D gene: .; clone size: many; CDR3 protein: CASSLRGSGGAHSPLHF; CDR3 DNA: TGTGCCAGCAGCTTAAGGGGGAGTGGGGGCGCACATTCACCCCTCCACTTT
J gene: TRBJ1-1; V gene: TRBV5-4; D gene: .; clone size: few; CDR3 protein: CASSAGGVRTEAFF; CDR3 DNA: TGTGCCAGCAGCGCCGGGGGGGTGAGGACTGAAGCTTTCTTT
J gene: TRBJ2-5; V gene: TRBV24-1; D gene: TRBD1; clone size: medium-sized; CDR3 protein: CATSEPGTGVQETQYF; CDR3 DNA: TGTGCCACCAGTGAGCCCGGGACAGGGGTCCAAGAGACCCAGTACTTC